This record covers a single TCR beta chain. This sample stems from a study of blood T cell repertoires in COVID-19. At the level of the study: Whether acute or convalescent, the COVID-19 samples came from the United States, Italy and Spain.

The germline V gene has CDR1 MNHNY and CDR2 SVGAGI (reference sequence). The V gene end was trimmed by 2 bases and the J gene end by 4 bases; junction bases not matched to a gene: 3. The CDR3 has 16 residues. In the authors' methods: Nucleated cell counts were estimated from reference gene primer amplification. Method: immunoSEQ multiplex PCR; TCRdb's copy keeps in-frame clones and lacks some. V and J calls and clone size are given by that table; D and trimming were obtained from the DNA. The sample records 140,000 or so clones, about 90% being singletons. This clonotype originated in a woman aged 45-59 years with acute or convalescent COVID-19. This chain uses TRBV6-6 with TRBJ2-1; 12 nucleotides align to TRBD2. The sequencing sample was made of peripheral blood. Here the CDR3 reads CASSYPTSGGYNEQFF. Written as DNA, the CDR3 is TGTGCCAGCAGTTACCCAACTAGCGGGGGGTACAATGAGCAGTTCTTC.